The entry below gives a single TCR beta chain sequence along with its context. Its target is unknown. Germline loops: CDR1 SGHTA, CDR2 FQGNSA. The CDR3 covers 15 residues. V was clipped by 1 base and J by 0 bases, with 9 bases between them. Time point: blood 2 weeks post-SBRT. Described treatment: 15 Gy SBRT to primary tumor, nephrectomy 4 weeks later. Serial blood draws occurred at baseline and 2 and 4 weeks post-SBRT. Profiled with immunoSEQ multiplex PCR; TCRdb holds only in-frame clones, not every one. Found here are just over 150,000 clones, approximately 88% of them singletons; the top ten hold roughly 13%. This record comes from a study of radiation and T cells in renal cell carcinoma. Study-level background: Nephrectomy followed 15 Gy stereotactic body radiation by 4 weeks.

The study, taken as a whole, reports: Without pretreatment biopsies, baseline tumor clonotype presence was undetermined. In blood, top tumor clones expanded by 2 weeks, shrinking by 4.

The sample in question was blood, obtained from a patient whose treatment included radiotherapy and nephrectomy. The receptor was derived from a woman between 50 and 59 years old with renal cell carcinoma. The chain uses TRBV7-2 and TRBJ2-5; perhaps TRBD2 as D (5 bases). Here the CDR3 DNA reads TGTGCCAGCAGCTTAGACGGCGGGTACCAAGAGACCCAGTACTTC. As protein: CASSLDGGYQETQYF. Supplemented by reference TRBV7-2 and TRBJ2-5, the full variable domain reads GAGVSQSPSNKVTEKGKDVELRCDPISGHTALYWYRQSLGQGLEFLIYFQGNSAPDKSGLPSDRFSAERTGGSVSTLTIQRTQQEDSAVYLCASSLDGGYQETQYFGPGTRLLVL.